The 18 T cell receptor beta chains below all came from one sample that was sequenced in a study of beta chain features in type 1 diabetes. Reverse transcribing all isolated RNA meant expressed TCRB transcripts were sequenced. Sequencing used immunoSEQ multiplex PCR; TCRdb keeps in-frame clones, though not all of them. The top ten clones hold 0.015% of a sample with around 330,000 clones, roughly 9.6% of them seen once. The sample consisted of naive CD4+ T cells from blood. These receptors came from a young woman in good health.

The gene calls are TRBV9 and TRBJ2-1; D is perhaps TRBD2 (5 bases). Deletions cut 0 bases from V and 2 bases from J, with 9 bases between. CDR3 length: 15 residues. Germline-derived CDR1 and CDR2 are SGDLS and YYNGEE. As DNA, the CDR3 is TGTGCCAGCAGCGTAGAATCCGGGACCTACAATGAGCAGTTCTTC. Residues: CASSVESGTYNEQFF.

This clone has more than one count but fewer than ten. The J gene is TRBJ1-1, the V gene TRBV7-2; D is unclear. Germline V gene data show CDR1 as SGHTA and CDR2 as FQGNSA. V was trimmed by 3 bases and J by 2 bases, leaving 4 bases between them. The CDR3 sequence is 12 residues long. DNA of the CDR3: TGTGCCAGCAGCTTCTCTAACACTGAAGCTTTCTTT. Translated: CASSFSNTEAFF.

This clone turned up a few times. The rearrangement uses TRBV20-1 and TRBJ2-1; D call uncertain. This CDR3 is built from 11 residues. Trimming took 3 bases from V and 3 from J, leaving 3 bases between them. CDR1 is DFQATT and CDR2 is SNEGSKA in the germline V gene (reference sequence). CDR3 in amino acids: CSASRYNEQFF. DNA for the CDR3: TGCAGTGCTAGTCGCTACAATGAGCAGTTCTTC.

The chain is built from TRBV25-1 and TRBJ1-4, with 7 bases matching TRBD1. This CDR3 has 13 residues. Per the germline V gene, CDR1 is MGHDK and CDR2 is SYGVNS. Trimming removed 3 bases from V and 7 bases from J; junction bases left unmatched: 2. CDR3 sequence reads: CASSDWTGEKLFF. The CDR3 DNA is TGTGCCAGCAGTGACTGGACAGGTGAAAAACTGTTTTTT.

This clone was seen a handful of times. V is TRBV19 and J is TRBJ1-1, with D maybe TRBD1 (5 bases). The CDR3 is made up of 13 amino acids. Trimming removed 4 bases from V and 1 base from J, with 7 bases in between. CDR1 and CDR2 from the germline V gene are LNHDA and SQIVND (reference sequence). CDR3 region: CASSSQGNTEAFF. The CDR3 nucleotides are TGTGCCAGTAGTAGTCAGGGGAACACTGAAGCTTTCTTT.

The genes are TRBV9 and TRBJ1-2, with D maybe TRBD1 (5 bases). This CDR3 contains 17 residues. Trimming stripped 0 bases from V and 5 bases from J, with 20 bases between. The germline CDR1 and CDR2 sequences are SGDLS and YYNGEE. The CDR3: CASSVEPRAQGGYGYTF. In nucleotides, the CDR3 is TGTGCCAGCAGCGTAGAGCCCAGGGCGCAGGGAGGATATGGCTACACCTTC.

This clone was recorded a few times. This chain links TRBV30 with TRBJ1-1; D remains unclear. The germline V gene encodes CDR1 GTSNPN and CDR2 SVGIG (reference sequence). The CDR3 spans 16 residues. Trimming left V 1 base short and J 4 bases short, with 19 bases between. The CDR3 region is CAWSDFGQVRFTEAFF. In DNA, the CDR3 is TGTGCCTGGAGTGACTTTGGGCAGGTCCGTTTCACTGAAGCTTTCTTT.

The table lists this clone with a few counts. V is TRBV4-2 and J is TRBJ1-5; no clear D gene. Germline CDR1 is LGHNA and CDR2 is YNFKEQ. The germline V and J ends were trimmed by 0 bases and 5 bases, with 11 bases remaining between them. The CDR3 spans 15 residues. The CDR3 region has the DNA TGTGCCAGCAGCCAAGATCGGGGAAAATATCAGCCCCAGCATTTT. It specifies CASSQDRGKYQPQHF.

This clone has only a few counts. The chain carries TRBV9 and TRBJ1-1, with 8 bases matching TRBD1. With 2 bases clipped from V and 5 bases from J, the junction kept 5 bases outside the gene matches. CDR1 and CDR2 from the germline V gene are SGDLS and YYNGEE. This CDR3 is built from 14 residues. CDR3 region: CASSVTGGSTEAFF. CDR3 in DNA: TGTGCCAGCAGCGTCACAGGGGGGAGTACTGAAGCTTTCTTT.

This rearrangement joins TRBV6-5 to TRBJ2-7; no clear D gene. The V end was cut by 2 bases, the J end by 4 bases, with 12 bases between. Germline CDR1 reads MNHEY; CDR2 reads SVGAGI. CDR3 size: 14 residues. The CDR3 reads CASSYPRHGYEQYF. CDR3 coding DNA: TGTGCCAGCAGTTACCCGAGACACGGATACGAGCAGTACTTC.

This clone was observed a handful of times. This rearrangement joins TRBV7-8 to TRBJ1-2; 8 bases match TRBD1. After removal of 5 bases from V and 2 bases from J, the junction contained 4 bases not matched to a gene. The CDR3 has 14 residues. Germline assignment: CDR1 SGHVS and CDR2 FQNEAQ. The CDR3 DNA reads TGTGCCAGCAGCAGGGACAGGCGGAACTATGGCTACACCTTC. Protein: CASSRDRRNYGYTF.

J is TRBJ2-5 and V is TRBV5-1; 7 bases match TRBD1. The J segment lost 3 bases and the V segment lost 4 bases, leaving 3 bases of the junction unmatched. CDR1 is SGHRS, CDR2 YFSETQ, per germline. The CDR3 is 13 residues long. The CDR3 bases are TGCGCCAGCAGCCCCACAGGGGAAGAGACCCAGTACTTC. As protein: CASSPTGEETQYF.

The CDR3 sequence is CASSQGLREGFYEQYF. Here the CDR3 DNA reads TGCGCCAGCAGCCAAGGGCTTCGGGAGGGGTTCTACGAGCAGTACTTC. This chain joins TRBV4-1 and TRBJ2-7, with 8 bases fitting TRBD2. Germline V lookup: CDR1 MGHRA, CDR2 YSYEKL. The CDR3 length is 16 residues. V dropped 1 base and J dropped 3; count of bases not matched to a gene: 8.

This sequence joins TRBV5-1 and TRBJ1-4; the match to TRBD1 covers 8 bases. V lost 3 bases to trimming and J lost 7 bases; unmatched junction nucleotides: 11. The CDR3 contains 16 residues. Germline V lookup: CDR1 SGHRS, CDR2 YFSETQ. The DNA of the CDR3 is TGCGCCAGCAGCTCGATAAGCAGGGGGCTTGGTGAAAAACTGTTTTTT. As protein: CASSSISRGLGEKLFF. Full variable domain (outside the CDR3, taken from reference TRBV5-1 and TRBJ1-4): KAGVTQTPRYLIKTRGQQVTLSCSPISGHRSVSWYQQTPGQGLQFLFEYFSETQRNKGNFPGRFSGRQFSNSRSEMNVSTLELGDSALYLCASSSISRGLGEKLFFGSGTQLSVL.

This clone came up a few times. The J gene is TRBJ2-5, the V gene TRBV7-2, with TRBD2 matching over 7 bases. CDR1 and CDR2 from the germline V gene are SGHTA and FQGNSA. Unmatched junction bases numbered 7, after V lost 3 bases and J lost 3 bases. CDR3 length: 15 amino acids. The CDR3 here is CASSFFTRGKETQYF. The CDR3 DNA sequence: TGTGCCAGCAGCTTTTTTACGCGGGGGAAAGAGACCCAGTACTTC. The entire variable domain, with the rest obtained from reference TRBV7-2 and TRBJ2-5, is as follows: GAGVSQSPSNKVTEKGKDVELRCDPISGHTALYWYRQSLGQGLEFLIYFQGNSAPDKSGLPSDRFSAERTGGSVSTLTIQRTQQEDSAVYLCASSFFTRGKETQYFGPGTRLLVL.

The CDR3 here is CASSPRPRGTGNTIYF. CDR3 sequence (DNA): TGTGCCAGCTCACCACGCCCCAGGGGGACTGGAAACACCATATATTTT. V and J are TRBV18 and TRBJ1-3, with TRBD1 matching 7 bases. J lost 2 bases, V lost 1 base, and 5 bases had no gene match. CDR1 is KGHSH and CDR2 is LQKENI in the germline V gene. The CDR3 sequence is 16 residues long.

This clone was seen more than once but under ten times. This chain links TRBV5-6 with TRBJ2-7, with 7 bases fitting TRBD1. The CDR3 length is 12 residues. Trimming took 2 bases from V and 6 from J; bases not matched to a gene: 2. CDR1 and CDR2 (germline): SGHDT, YYEEEE. Here the CDR3 DNA reads TGTGCCAGCAGCTTAGGGACAGCCGAGCAGTACTTC. Protein: CASSLGTAEQYF. The full variable domain, its missing parts supplied by reference TRBV5-6 and TRBJ2-7, is DAGVTQSPTHLIKTRGQQVTLRCSPKSGHDTVSWYQQALGQGPQFIFQYYEEEERQRGNFPDRFSGHQFPNYSSELNVNALLLGDSALYLCASSLGTAEQYFGPGTRLTVT.

The chain uses TRBV19 and TRBJ2-1; 8 nucleotides match TRBD2. J was trimmed by 1 base and V by 7 bases; bases with no gene match: 3. CDR3 length equals 14 residues. Germline CDR1 is LNHDA and CDR2 is SQIVND (reference sequence). The CDR3 DNA is TGTGCCAGTAACGGCGGGAGGTCCTACAATGAGCAGTTCTTC. It translates to CASNGGRSYNEQFF.